This T cell receptor beta chain emerged from a study of T cells in Graves' hyperthyroidism and ophthalmopathy. CDR3 length: 14 residues. V was trimmed by 2 bases and J by 0 bases, leaving 8 bases between them. Every diagnosis used clinical symptoms, serum thyroxine and TRAb, thyroid ultrasound and orbital computed tomography. This clonotype was recorded many times. RNA transcripts yielded amplified TCR beta CDR3 regions. The TCR CDR3 first-round RT-PCR relied on the HTBI primer set. TCRdb redid the calling of the multiplex PCR reads with MiXCR, one entry per CDR3 protein. The top ten clones hold about 4.5% of a sample with 640,000 or so distinct CDR3 sequences, roughly 14% of them seen once.

The V gene is TRBV12-3 or TRBV12-4, the J gene TRBJ2-7, with a weak D call TRBD2 (5 bases). The receptor's source is a woman aged 40-49 years with Graves' ophthalmopathy. Sequencing used blood. The CDR3 DNA follows: TGTGCCAGCAGTTTATTCGGGAACTCCTACGAGCAGTACTTC. Translating gives CASSLFGNSYEQYF.